This T cell receptor (beta chain) was documented in a study of cytomegalovirus exposure and HLA in healthy donors. Study results and caveats: In an earlier analysis, about 87% or about 30%: the productive usage of most TCR beta V segments.

CDR1 is SEHNR, CDR2 FQNEAQ, per germline (reference sequence). CDR3 size: 15 residues. Trimming took 3 bases from V and 7 from J; bases not matched to a gene: 8. Points on this clone: As yet, its antigen is unknown.

The PCR employed 60 Vbeta primers together with 13 Jbeta primers. Sequencing used immunoSEQ multiplex PCR; TCRdb keeps in-frame clones, though not all of them. The profile shows around 120,000 clones, approximately 80% of them singletons. The V and J genes are TRBV7-9 and TRBJ2-7, with 11 bases aligning to TRBD2. The sequenced sample was PBMCs. This receptor was obtained from a young man in good health and CMV-seropositive. The CDR3 DNA sequence: TGTGCCAGCAGCTTGAGGCTAGCGGGAGGAATAGAGCAGTACTTC. Amino acids: CASSLRLAGGIEQYF.